The T cell receptor beta chain described here comes from a study of PD-L1 blockade in urothelial cancer. This sample's time point: pretreatment peripheral blood. V was cut by 6 bases and J by 0 bases, with 12 bases left in between. The CDR3 length is 15 residues. Generated by immunoSEQ multiplex PCR, the TCRdb table keeps only in-frame clones and is missing some. The sample has approximately 100,000 clones, about 89% seen once. The TCR was taken from a woman older than 75 with urothelial cancer. The genes are TRBV23-1 and TRBJ2-1, with a tentative D call TRBD1 (6 bases). TRBV23-1 qualifies as an ORF whose function is uncertain. Sequencing was performed on PBMCs, taken around atezolizumab (anti-PD-L1) treatment. The CDR3 loop reads CASRHRDLSYNEQFF. Here the CDR3 DNA reads TGCGCCAGCAGGCACAGGGACCTCTCCTACAATGAGCAGTTCTTC.